Below, 3 T cell receptor beta chains from the same sample are listed, as sequenced in a study of cytomegalovirus exposure and HLA in healthy donors. PCR primers comprised 60 Vbeta and 13 Jbeta primers. TCRdb's copy holds only in-frame clones and misses some; the assay was immunoSEQ multiplex PCR. The data contain about 85,000 clones, 70% to 80% of them singletons. Sequencing used PBMCs. The receptors were gathered from a woman in her forties or fifties in good health and CMV-seropositive.

This chain uses TRBV7-3 with TRBJ2-2; D perhaps matches TRBD2 (5 bases). V gave up 5 bases and J gave up 7 bases, with 11 bases separating them. This CDR3 is 13 amino acids long. Germline CDR1 and CDR2: SGHTA and FQGTGA. CDR3 DNA sequence: TGTGCCAGCAGCCCAGACGGAGGCGGGGAGCTGTTTTTT. Translating it yields CASSPDGGGELFF. The full variable domain, in which reference TRBV7-3 and TRBJ2-2 provide the parts outside the CDR3, is GAGVSQTPSNKVTEKGKYVELRCDPISGHTALYWYRQSLGQGPEFLIYFQGTGAADDSGLPNDRFFAVRPEGSVSTLKIQRTERGDSAVYLCASSPDGGGELFFGEGSRLTVL.

This chain connects TRBV29-1 to TRBJ2-5; no reliable D call. The CDR3 covers 10 residues. Trimming removed 7 bases at V and 11 bases at J, with 14 bases between. CDR1 and CDR2 from the germline V gene are SQVTM and ANQGSEA. This CDR3 reads CSAGVETQYF. DNA of the CDR3: TGCAGCGCTGGAGTTGAAACTCAGTACTTC.

V usage is TRBV10-3 and J usage is TRBJ1-2, with D possibly TRBD1 on 6 matching bases. Deletions cut 6 bases from V and 7 bases from J, with 18 bases between. From germline, CDR1 is ENHRY and CDR2 SYGVKD. The CDR3 is 14 amino acids. The CDR3 is CAISATGSGGGYTF. The CDR3 nucleotides read TGTGCCATCAGCGCAACAGGGAGCGGTGGTGGCTACACCTTC.